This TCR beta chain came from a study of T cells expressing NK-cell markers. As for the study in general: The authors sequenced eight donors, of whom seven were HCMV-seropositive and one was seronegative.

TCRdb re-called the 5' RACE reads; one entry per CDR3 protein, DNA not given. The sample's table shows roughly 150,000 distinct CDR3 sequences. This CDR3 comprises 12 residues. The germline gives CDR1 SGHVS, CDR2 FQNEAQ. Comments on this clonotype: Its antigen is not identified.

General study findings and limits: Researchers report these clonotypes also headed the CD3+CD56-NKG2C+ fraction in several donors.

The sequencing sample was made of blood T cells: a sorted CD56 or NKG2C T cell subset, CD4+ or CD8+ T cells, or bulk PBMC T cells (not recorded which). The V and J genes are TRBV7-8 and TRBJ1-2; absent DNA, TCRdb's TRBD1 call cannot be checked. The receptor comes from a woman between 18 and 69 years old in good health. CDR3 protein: CASSQRTGQGTF. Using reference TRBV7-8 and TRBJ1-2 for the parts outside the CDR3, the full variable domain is GAGVSQSPRYKVAKRGQDVALRCDPISGHVSLFWYQQALGQGPEFLTYFQNEAQLDKSGLPSDRFFAERPEGSVSTLKIQRTQQEDSAVYLCASSQRTGQGTFGSGTRLTVV.